This T cell receptor (beta chain) derives from a study of blood T cell repertoires in COVID-19. The assay was immunoSEQ multiplex PCR, and TCRdb's table has in-frame clones only and misses some. Of 130,000 or so clones in the sample, over 75% were seen once. The CDR3 runs 15 residues. V lost 0 bases and J 4 bases, leaving 11 bases between the germline ends. Germline values: CDR1 SGHAT, CDR2 FQNNGV. The chain combines TRBV11-2 with TRBJ2-3; the D gene is possibly TRBD1 (5 bases). This sequence was found in a human donor in a cohort sampled during active COVID-19. Sequenced: peripheral blood. The CDR3: CASSLDSIGADTQYF. In DNA form, the CDR3 reads TGTGCCAGCAGCTTAGATTCAATAGGGGCAGATACGCAGTATTTT.